The T cell receptor beta chain described here comes from a study of blood T cell repertoires in COVID-19. Across the whole study: Samples came from the United States, Italy and Spain, spanning acute and convalescent COVID-19. PBMCs, B-cell-depleted T cells, or T cells provided the cDNA or gDNA that made up the material.

The data were produced by immunoSEQ multiplex PCR, yet TCRdb's version contains in-frame clones alone and is incomplete. The repertoire has about 16,000 clones, roughly 81% of them found once; the top ten carry over 7.5%. Material: peripheral blood. The receptor comes from a man in his fifties or sixties with acute or convalescent COVID-19.

CDR3 sequence: CASRRQNYGYTF. CDR3 in DNA: TGTGCCAGCAGAAGACAAAACTATGGCTACACCTTC. This sequence joins TRBV27 and TRBJ1-2; no definite D call. Germline assignment: CDR1 MNHEY and CDR2 SMNVEV (reference sequence). The CDR3 consists of 12 residues. Trimming removed 6 bases at V and 2 bases at J, with 7 bases between.